This passage covers 15 T cell receptor beta chains from one sample sequenced in a study of blood T cells in healthy people across ages. Sample-barcoded 5' priming and a J-beta primer mix drove a second PCR of about 7 to 12 cycles. TCRdb fed the 5' RACE reads into MiXCR, producing one record per CDR3 protein. The table lists some 920,000 distinct CDR3 sequences, 45% to 60% of them singletons, with roughly a fifth in the top ten. Sequences were obtained from blood. The receptors were sampled from a woman aged 55-70 years in good health.

V gene TRBV5-8 combines with J gene TRBJ2-7; TRBD2 aligns across 8 bases. V shed 2 bases, J shed 3 bases, and the junction held 7 bases outside the gene matches. The CDR3 is 15 residues long. Germline V gene lookup returns CDR1 SGHTS and CDR2 YDEGEE. CDR3 coding DNA: TGTGCCAGCAGCTTCACTAGCGGACCACTCTACGAGCAGTACTTC. It specifies CASSFTSGPLYEQYF. Using reference TRBV5-8 and TRBJ2-7 for the parts outside the CDR3, the full variable domain is EAGVTQSPTHLIKTRGQQATLRCSPISGHTSVYWYQQALGLGLQFLLWYDEGEERNRGNFPPRFSGRQFPNYSSELNVNALELEDSALYLCASSFTSGPLYEQYFGPGTRLTVT.

J is TRBJ1-2 and V is TRBV3-1, with D unclear. This CDR3 contains 12 residues. The V end was cut by 1 base, the J end by 8 bases, with 8 bases between. CDR1 is LGHDT, CDR2 YNNKEL, per germline (reference sequence). The CDR3 DNA is TGTGCCAGCAGCCAAGCGAAAGGCGGCTACACCTTC. It yields the protein CASSQAKGGYTF.

This clonotype has only a few counts. This chain links TRBV28 with TRBJ1-1; no clear D. Germline CDR1 MDHEN, CDR2 SYDVKM. The CDR3 length is 11 residues. V gave up 7 bases and J gave up 1 base, with 4 bases separating them. CDR3 region: CASTQNTEAFF. The CDR3 nucleotides are TGTGCCAGCACCCAGAACACTGAAGCTTTCTTT.

The chain has TRBV28 and TRBJ1-1, with a possible D match to TRBD1 (6 bases). Trimming took 10 bases from V and 4 from J, leaving 22 bases between them. Looked up from germline, CDR1 is MDHEN and CDR2 is SYDVKM. CDR3 length: 15 residues. DNA for the CDR3: TGTGCCATCCATTGGGGGGGGACAAGGAGCACTGAAGCTTTCTTT. Protein sequence: CAIHWGGTRSTEAFF.

The chain has TRBV20-1 and TRBJ2-5, with 8 bases fitting TRBD1. This CDR3 is 15 amino acids long. Germline V gives CDR1 DFQATT, CDR2 SNEGSKA (reference sequence). J lost 5 bases, V lost 4 bases, and 12 bases had no gene match. The CDR3 nucleotides are TGCAGTGCTAACCCCGGACAGGGACTTGGGGAGACCCAGTACTTC. Protein sequence: CSANPGQGLGETQYF.

This clonotype was seen only a few times. The chain links TRBV7-9 to TRBJ2-1; 8 bases align to TRBD2. Germline lookup yields CDR1 SEHNR and CDR2 FQNEAQ (reference sequence). This CDR3 has 15 residues. J lost 1 base, V lost 6 bases, and 5 bases had no gene match. The CDR3 region is CASSPIAGSYNEQFF. Here the CDR3 DNA reads TGTGCCAGCAGTCCTATAGCGGGGTCCTACAATGAGCAGTTCTTC.

This clonotype was observed a few times. This chain links TRBV20-1 with TRBJ2-3; D is unresolved. This CDR3 has 13 residues. Germline V lookup: CDR1 DFQATT, CDR2 SNEGSKA (reference sequence). CDR3 amino acids: CTPLKFGTDTQYF. CDR3 nucleotides: TGCACCCCTCTAAAGTTCGGTACAGATACGCAGTATTTT.

The CDR3: CASTLPGGRNEQFF. DNA of the CDR3: TGTGCCAGCACCCTACCCGGGGGCCGCAATGAGCAGTTCTTC. The gene calls are TRBV12-3 or TRBV12-4 and TRBJ2-1; the D gene could be TRBD1 or TRBD2 (6 bases each). The CDR3 has 14 amino acids. V dropped 7 bases and J dropped 6 bases, with 16 bases sitting between them.

This chain links TRBV24-1 with TRBJ2-6; D may be TRBD2 (5 bases). This CDR3 has 17 residues. V lost 7 bases, J lost 3 bases, and 18 bases lay in between. The V gene's germline CDR1 is KGHDR and CDR2 SFDVKD. This chain's CDR3 is CATRAGDSLGGANVLTF. CDR3 DNA sequence: TGTGCCACCAGGGCCGGGGATTCTCTAGGTGGGGCCAACGTCCTGACTTTC.

A few counts support this clonotype. The chain uses TRBV5-6 and TRBJ2-4; 10 bases match TRBD2. V was pared by 5 bases and J by 3 bases, with 8 bases of the junction left unmatched. The V gene's germline CDR1 is SGHDT and CDR2 YYEEEE. This CDR3 has 16 amino acids. The CDR3 sequence: CASRSLAGAGKNIQYF. CDR3 DNA sequence: TGTGCCAGCAGGTCGCTAGCGGGAGCAGGCAAAAACATTCAGTACTTC.

CDR3 coding DNA: TGTGCCAGCAGCCGGGAGAGAACCCTCACAGATACGCAGTATTTT. Translating it yields CASSRERTLTDTQYF. This chain connects TRBV9 to TRBJ2-3; tentative D call: TRBD2 (6 bases). Trimming stripped 4 bases from V and 2 bases from J, with 14 bases between. Germline-derived CDR1 and CDR2 are SGDLS and YYNGEE. This CDR3 has 15 amino acids.

This clonotype was counted between two and nine times. The chain has TRBV5-1 and TRBJ2-7, with D tentatively TRBD1 (5 bases). The germline V gene has CDR1 SGHRS and CDR2 YFSETQ. The V end was cut by 4 bases, the J end by 5 bases, with 13 bases between. The length of the CDR3 is 13 residues. CDR3 coding DNA: TGCGCCAGCAGCAAGGTTGACAGAGACGAGCAGTACTTC. This translates into CASSKVDRDEQYF. Based on the CDR3 plus reference TRBV5-1 and TRBJ2-7, the full variable domain is KAGVTQTPRYLIKTRGQQVTLSCSPISGHRSVSWYQQTPGQGLQFLFEYFSETQRNKGNFPGRFSGRQFSNSRSEMNVSTLELGDSALYLCASSKVDRDEQYFGPGTRLTVT.

This clonotype has more than one count but fewer than ten. The CDR3 region has the DNA TGTGCCAGCAGCTTATGGCGGGACAATTTACCCGGTGGCTACACCTTC. Its translation is CASSLWRDNLPGGYTF. The chain is built from TRBV7-2 and TRBJ1-2, with D tentatively TRBD1 (6 bases). This CDR3 spans 16 amino acids. Germline values: CDR1 SGHTA, CDR2 FQGNSA. The V end lost 2 bases, the J end lost 7 bases, and 20 bases lay between the germline ends.

This chain connects TRBV4-1 to TRBJ2-7; tentatively, D is TRBD2 (6 bases). The V gene's germline CDR1 is MGHRA and CDR2 YSYEKL. This CDR3 has 16 residues. Deletions cut 0 bases from V and 4 bases from J, with 16 bases between. CDR3 sequence reads: CASSQDGGTRGYEQYF. DNA for the CDR3: TGCGCCAGCAGCCAAGACGGAGGGACGCGGGGATACGAGCAGTACTTC.

The rearrangement links TRBV3-1 to TRBJ2-4, with TRBD1 as a possible D gene (5 bases). Germline CDR1 LGHDT, CDR2 YNNKEL (reference sequence). The ends were cut back, 8 bases at V and 3 bases at J, with 8 bases in the middle. The CDR3 covers 12 residues. The CDR3 coding sequence is TGTGCCAGCGAGGACATCAAAAACATTCAGTACTTC. Encoded protein: CASEDIKNIQYF.